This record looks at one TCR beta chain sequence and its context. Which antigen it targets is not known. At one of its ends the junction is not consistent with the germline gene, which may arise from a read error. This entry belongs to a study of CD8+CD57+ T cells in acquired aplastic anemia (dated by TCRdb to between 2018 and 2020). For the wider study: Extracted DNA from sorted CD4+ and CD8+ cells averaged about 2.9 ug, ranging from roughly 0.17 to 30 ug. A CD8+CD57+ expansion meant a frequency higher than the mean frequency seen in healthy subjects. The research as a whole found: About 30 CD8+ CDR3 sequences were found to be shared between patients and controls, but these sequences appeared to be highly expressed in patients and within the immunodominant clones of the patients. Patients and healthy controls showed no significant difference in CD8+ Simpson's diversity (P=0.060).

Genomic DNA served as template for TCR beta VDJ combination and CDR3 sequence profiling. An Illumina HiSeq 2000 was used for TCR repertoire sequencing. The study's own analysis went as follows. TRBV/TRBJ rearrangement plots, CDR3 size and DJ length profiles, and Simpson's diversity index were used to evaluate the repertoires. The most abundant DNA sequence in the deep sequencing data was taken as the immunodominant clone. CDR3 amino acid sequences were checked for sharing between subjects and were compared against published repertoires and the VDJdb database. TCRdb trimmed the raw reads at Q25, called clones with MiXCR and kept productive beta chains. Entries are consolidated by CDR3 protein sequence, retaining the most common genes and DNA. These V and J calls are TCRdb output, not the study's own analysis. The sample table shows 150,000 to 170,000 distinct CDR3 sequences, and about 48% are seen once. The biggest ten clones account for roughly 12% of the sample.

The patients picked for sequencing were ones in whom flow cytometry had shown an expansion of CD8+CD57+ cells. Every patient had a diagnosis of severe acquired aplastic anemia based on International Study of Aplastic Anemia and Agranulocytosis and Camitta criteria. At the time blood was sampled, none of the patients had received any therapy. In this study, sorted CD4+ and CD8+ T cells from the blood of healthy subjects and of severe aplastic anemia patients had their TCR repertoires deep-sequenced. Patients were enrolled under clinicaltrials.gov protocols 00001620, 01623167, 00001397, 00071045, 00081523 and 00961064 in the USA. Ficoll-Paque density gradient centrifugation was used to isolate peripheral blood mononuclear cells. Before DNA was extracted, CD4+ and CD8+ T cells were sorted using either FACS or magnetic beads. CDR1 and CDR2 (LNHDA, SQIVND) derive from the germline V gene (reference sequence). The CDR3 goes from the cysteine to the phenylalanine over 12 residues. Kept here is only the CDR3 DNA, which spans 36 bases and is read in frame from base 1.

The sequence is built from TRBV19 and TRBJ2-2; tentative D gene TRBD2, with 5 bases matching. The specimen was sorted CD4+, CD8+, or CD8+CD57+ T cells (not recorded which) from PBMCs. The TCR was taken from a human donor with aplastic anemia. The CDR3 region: CASSIIGLEVFF. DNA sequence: TGTGCCAGTAGTATTATCGGGTTGGAGGTGTTTTTT.